Shown below are 24 T cell receptor beta chains from a single sample sequenced in a study of blood T cell repertoires in COVID-19. Method: immunoSEQ multiplex PCR; TCRdb's copy keeps in-frame clones and lacks some. The sample consists of around 300,000 clones, roughly 88% of them appearing once. The material sequenced was PBMCs or T cells enriched from blood (not recorded which). The receptors stem from a young woman who had recovered from COVID-19.

The chain carries TRBV5-5 and TRBJ1-1; perhaps TRBD1 as D (5 bases). The CDR3 runs 12 residues. Germline CDR1 is SGHKS and CDR2 is YYEKEE (reference sequence). Trimming cost V 3 bases and J 6 bases, with 9 bases left between them. The DNA of the CDR3 is TGTGCCAGCAGCTCGGGGGTGGCTGAAGCTTTCTTT. It is translated as CASSSGVAEAFF.

V usage is TRBV27 and J usage is TRBJ1-6; D is uncertain. The germline gives CDR1 MNHEY, CDR2 SMNVEV (reference sequence). V was pared by 3 bases and J by 10 bases, with 7 bases between. The CDR3 is 12 residues long. CDR3 residues: CASSLGGSPLHF. The CDR3 DNA reads TGTGCCAGCAGTTTGGGAGGCTCACCCCTCCACTTT.

V and J are TRBV11-2 and TRBJ1-1; D gene uncertain. This CDR3 region has 13 residues. Germline CDR1 SGHAT, CDR2 FQNNGV. Trimming stripped 1 base from V and 1 base from J, with 4 bases between. The CDR3 loop is CASSLVRNTEAFF. CDR3 coding DNA: TGTGCCAGCAGCTTAGTCCGGAACACTGAAGCTTTCTTT.

The chain has TRBV5-1 and TRBJ2-3; perhaps TRBD2 as D (6 bases). The germline gives CDR1 SGHRS, CDR2 YFSETQ. The V and J ends lost 1 base and 1 base respectively, with 16 bases between them. The CDR3 consists of 17 residues. The CDR3 loop is CASSLRRDSLRTDTQYF. The DNA of the CDR3 is TGCGCCAGCAGCTTGCGCCGGGACTCCCTACGCACAGATACGCAGTATTTT.

The V gene is TRBV28, the J gene TRBJ2-3; D uncertain. Germline CDR1 reads MDHEN; CDR2 reads SYDVKM. The CDR3 consists of 14 residues. Trimming stripped 5 bases from V and 6 bases from J, with 15 bases between. Written as DNA, the CDR3 is TGTGCCAGCAGTCCGGCAGGTTTGTTGGATACGCAGTATTTT. Translating it yields CASSPAGLLDTQYF.

The gene calls are TRBV28 and TRBJ1-2, with 7 bases fitting TRBD1. Per germline, CDR1 MDHEN and CDR2 SYDVKM. The CDR3 is 11 amino acids. J was trimmed by 7 bases and V by 6 bases; bases with no gene match: 2. The CDR3 spells CASSSGGGYTF. Written as DNA, the CDR3 is TGTGCCAGCAGCTCAGGGGGTGGCTACACCTTC.

This chain joins TRBV14 and TRBJ2-1; TRBD2 matches at 10 bases. The V and J ends lost 4 bases and 7 bases, in that order; junction bases with no gene match: 10. CDR1 is SGHDN, CDR2 FVKESK, per germline. The CDR3 runs 16 residues. CDR3 in DNA: TGTGCCAGCAGCCCCACCCTAGCGGGAGCTTGGAATGAGCAGTTCTTC. This encodes CASSPTLAGAWNEQFF.

The chain uses TRBV10-1 and TRBJ1-6; 8 nucleotides match TRBD1. The germline gives CDR1 WNHNN, CDR2 SYGVQD (reference sequence). The length of the CDR3 is 15 residues. The junction had 8 bases not matched to a gene; V was cut back by 4 bases and J by 9 bases. CDR3 region: CASSVKGQAISPLHF. DNA for the CDR3: TGCGCCAGCAGTGTGAAGGGACAGGCGATTTCACCCCTCCACTTT.

V gene TRBV27 combines with J gene TRBJ2-7; possibly TRBD2 for D (6 bases). CDR1 MNHEY and CDR2 SMNVEV come from the germline V gene (reference sequence). The CDR3 totals 15 residues. V was pared by 0 bases and J by 4 bases, with 13 bases between. CDR3 in DNA: TGTGCCAGCAGTTTATCGCTCGGGGGAACATACGAGCAGTACTTC. Protein product: CASSLSLGGTYEQYF.

The V and J genes are TRBV29-1 and TRBJ2-1, with 7 bases that match TRBD2. The CDR3 has 17 residues. CDR1 is SQVTM, CDR2 ANQGSEA, per germline. J lost 3 bases, V lost 0 bases, and 11 bases had no gene match. DNA of the CDR3: TGCAGCGTTGAAGATTCCATTTCGGGAGGTTACTACAATGAGCAGTTCTTC. It encodes CSVEDSISGGYYNEQFF.

The CDR3 protein is CATRGPGANEKLFF. In DNA form, the CDR3 reads TGTGCCACCCGTGGGCCGGGGGCTAATGAAAAACTGTTTTTT. J is TRBJ1-4 and V is TRBV24-1, with TRBD1 as a possible D gene (5 bases). Germline V CDR1 and CDR2: KGHDR, SFDVKD. Trimming removed 9 bases at V and 3 bases at J, with 13 bases between. This CDR3 is built from 14 residues.

The rearrangement links TRBV4-3 to TRBJ2-5; TRBD2 agrees at 9 bases. The CDR3 has 16 residues. Germline values: CDR1 LGHNA, CDR2 YSLEER. The V segment lost 1 base and the J segment 2 bases; nucleotides outside the gene matches: 5. In nucleotides, the CDR3 is TGCGCCAGCAGCCAAGGTCCTAGCGGGGTACAAGAGACCCAGTACTTC. It encodes CASSQGPSGVQETQYF.

The V call is TRBV5-4, the J call TRBJ1-2; D is possibly TRBD1 (6 bases). The V gene lost 2 bases and the J gene lost 3 bases, with 8 bases spanning the gap. The CDR3 consists of 13 residues. Germline loops: CDR1 SGHNT, CDR2 YYREEE (reference sequence). CDR3 residues: CASSFGGDYGYTF. Written as DNA, the CDR3 is TGTGCCAGCAGCTTTGGGGGCGACTATGGCTACACCTTC.

The chain is built from TRBV3-1 (or the pseudogene TRBV3-2) and TRBJ2-1; TRBD2 is a possible D gene (5 bases). Germline V gives CDR1 LGHDT, CDR2 YNNKEL (reference sequence). The CDR3 extends over 15 amino acids. Trimming took 5 bases from V and 0 from J, leaving 11 bases between them. The CDR3 coding sequence is TGTGCCAGCAGCTTAGCGCTGAGCTCCTACAATGAGCAGTTCTTC. It codes for CASSLALSSYNEQFF.

In regard to this clone: This sample also contains other DNA sequences that code for the same CDR3. The V call is TRBV6-5, the J call TRBJ1-1; possible D gene TRBD1, 5 bases. The CDR3 is 14 amino acids. CDR1 MNHEY and CDR2 SVGAGI come from the germline V gene. The V gene lost 0 bases and the J gene lost 3 bases, with 8 bases spanning the gap. The CDR3, as DNA: TGTGCCAGCAGTTACTCTGGGGCTTACACTGAAGCTTTCTTT. This translates into CASSYSGAYTEAFF.

The chain uses TRBV4-1 and TRBJ2-2; possible D gene TRBD1, 6 bases. There are 14 residues in the CDR3. V was cut by 6 bases and J by 1 base, with 9 bases left in between. Germline V gives CDR1 MGHRA, CDR2 YSYEKL. This CDR3 is CASRAGVNTGELFF. The CDR3 nucleotides are TGCGCCAGCAGAGCAGGGGTGAACACCGGGGAGCTGTTTTTT.

The chain carries TRBV14 and TRBJ2-2; D gene unclear. Germline lookup yields CDR1 SGHDN and CDR2 FVKESK. The CDR3 is 12 amino acids. Trimming cost V 6 bases and J 7 bases, with 9 bases left between them. CDR3: CASRELNGELFF. For the CDR3, the DNA is TGTGCCAGCAGAGAGCTGAACGGGGAGCTGTTTTTT.

The CDR3 protein is CASSLRVAGEAFF. CDR3 in DNA: TGTGCCAGCAGTTTGAGGGTAGCCGGTGAAGCTTTCTTT. The chain joins TRBV12-3 or TRBV12-4 to TRBJ1-1; no firm D call. The V end was cut by 3 bases, the J end by 7 bases, with 12 bases between. CDR3 length: 13 amino acids.

A few counts support this clone. The junction departs from the called germline gene at one end, perhaps through a read error. The J gene is TRBJ1-6, the V gene TRBV27, with D unresolved. CDR1 and CDR2 (germline): MNHEY, SMNVEV (reference sequence). The CDR3 has 15 amino acids. The CDR3 region has the DNA TGTGCCAGCAATTTAACCCCTTTCGGGAATTCACCCCTCCACTTT. Translated: CASNLTPFGNSPLHF.

The J gene is TRBJ2-3, the V gene TRBV18; D unclear. Trimming stripped 3 bases from V and 6 bases from J, with 13 bases between. This CDR3 spans 14 amino acids. Germline V CDR1 and CDR2: KGHSH, LQKENI. CDR3 nucleotides: TGTGCCAGCTCACCGCCGTCGCGGTTGGATACGCAGTATTTT. Its translation is CASSPPSRLDTQYF.

J is TRBJ2-1 and V is TRBV28; 14 bases are a match to TRBD2. The CDR3 is made up of 16 amino acids. J lost 7 bases, V lost 4 bases, and 6 bases had no gene match. CDR1 is MDHEN and CDR2 is SYDVKM in the germline V gene. The CDR3 region has the DNA TGTGCCAGCAGTTCCTTTGGGACTAGCGGGAGAAATGAGCAGTTCTTC. Amino acid sequence: CASSSFGTSGRNEQFF.

This clone was counted once. This chain connects TRBV5-8 to TRBJ2-1; D not resolved. With 0 bases removed from V and 4 bases from J, the gap between germline ends came to 11 bases. CDR1 and CDR2 from the germline V gene are SGHTS and YDEGEE. The CDR3 is 15 residues long. The DNA for the CDR3 is TGTGCCAGCAGCTTGGGGTCCGCGGTTTACAATGAGCAGTTCTTC. It codes for CASSLGSAVYNEQFF.

This sequence joins TRBV12-3 or TRBV12-4 and TRBJ2-7; 11 bases align to TRBD2. The ends lost 5 bases at V and 3 bases at J; junction bases unmatched: 0. The CDR3 is 13 residues long. CDR3 coding DNA: TGTGCCAGCAGTACTAGCGGGGGCTACGAGCAGTACTTC. It encodes CASSTSGGYEQYF.

The chain carries TRBV19 and TRBJ2-3; TRBD1 is a possible D gene (6 bases). The CDR3 totals 16 residues. Germline V gene sequence: CDR1 LNHDA, CDR2 SQIVND (reference sequence). V was trimmed by 5 bases and J by 1 base, leaving 16 bases between them. The CDR3 nucleotides are TGTGCCAGTAGTCCTCAGCCGACAGGAGGCACAGATACGCAGTATTTT. Translation gives CASSPQPTGGTDTQYF.